The rows below give T cell receptor beta chains drawn from one sample of a study of cytomegalovirus exposure and HLA in healthy donors. Here immunoSEQ multiplex PCR was the method, and the copy in TCRdb shows in-frame clones only, minus some. The table includes 100,000 to 150,000 clones, 95% to 97% detected once. What was sequenced was PBMCs. The receptors were gathered from a man in his late teens or twenties in good health and CMV-seronegative. The CDR3 runs from the conserved cysteine through the conserved F or W. The D gene is left open where the match is weak. Not all rows give a size; the values are once, few, many and, for expanded clones, a class.

abundance	v_gene	len	d_gene	j_gene	CDR3nt	CDR3aa
few	TRBV27	13	.	TRBJ2-7	TGTGCCAGCAGTTTATCTTCGGCCTACGAGCAGTACTTC	CASSLSSAYEQYF
.	TRBV27	14	.	TRBJ2-7	TGTGCCAGCAGTCTGGCGGGAAGAGACATCGAGCAGTACTTC	CASSLAGRDIEQYF
.	TRBV12-2	14	.	TRBJ2-7	TGTGCAAGTCGCTTGGCGGGACCCTCTTACGAGCAGTACTTC	CASRLAGPSYEQYF
.	TRBV6-1	14	.	TRBJ2-7	TGTGCCAGCAGTGAGGCTACCAGGGTCTACGAGCAGTACTTC	CASSEATRVYEQYF
.	TRBV9	15	.	TRBJ1-5	TGTGCCAGCAGCCCCGGGGTCTATAGCAATCAGCCCCAGCATTTT	CASSPGVYSNQPQHF
once	TRBV25-1	15	.	TRBJ2-2	TGTGCCAGCAGAGTTGGAACAGGGAACACCGGGGAGCTGTTTTTT	CASRVGTGNTGELFF
.	TRBV29-1	14	TRBD1	TRBJ1-4	TGCAGCGCTAAGCCGGGACAGGGAGATGAAAAACTGTTTTTT	CSAKPGQGDEKLFF
.	TRBV5-1	18	TRBD1	TRBJ1-1	TGCGCCAGCAGCCTACCTATGAATGTACAGGGGAGGAACACTGAAGCTTTCTTT	CASSLPMNVQGRNTEAFF
few	TRBV6-5	15	TRBD1	TRBJ2-7	TGTGCCAGCAGTTCCCCCGGGACAGCCTCCTACGAGCAGTACTTC	CASSSPGTASYEQYF
.	TRBV7-2	14	TRBD1	TRBJ1-1	TGTGCCAGCAGCTTAGGACAGGGTCTTACCCAAGCTTTCTTT	CASSLGQGLTQAFF
.	TRBV7-8	15	TRBD1	TRBJ2-7	TGTGCCAGCAGCTTATTGGGACAGGGAGGCTACGAGCAGTACTTC	CASSLLGQGGYEQYF
.	TRBV15	14	.	TRBJ1-2	TGTGCCACCAGCAGAGATCGGAGTTCCAGTGGCTACACCTTC	CATSRDRSSSGYTF
.	TRBV7-3	17	.	TRBJ2-5	TGTGCCAGCAGCTTAACGGGAGGGGTCAGGGGGCGTGAGACCCAGTACTTC	CASSLTGGVRGRETQYF
.	TRBV6-1	16	TRBD2	TRBJ2-1	TGTGCCAGCAGTGAAGAGGTGGGAGGGTCCTACAATGAGCAGTTCTTC	CASSEEVGGSYNEQFF
.	TRBV7-2	14	TRBD2	TRBJ2-7	TGTGCCAGCAGCACACTAGCGGGACTGTACGAGCAGTACTTC	CASSTLAGLYEQYF
.	TRBV7-2	18	.	TRBJ2-7	TGTGCCAGCAGCCCCCCCTCGGTAGTAGCGGATAGCTCCTACGAGCAGTACTTC	CASSPPSVVADSSYEQYF
.	TRBV19	13	.	TRBJ1-1	TGTGCCAGTCGCTACCTAGAGTCAACTGAAGCTTTCTTT	CASRYLESTEAFF
.	TRBV7-6	14	.	TRBJ2-5	TGTGCCAGCAGCTTAGGCGCCAACCAAGAGACCCAGTACTTC	CASSLGANQETQYF
.	TRBV6-6	15	.	TRBJ1-2	TGTGCCAGCAGTTACGGTACAGGGAGTCCCAATGGCTACACCTTC	CASSYGTGSPNGYTF
.	TRBV18	16	TRBD1	TRBJ2-7	TGTGCCAGCTCACCGCAAGGTACAGGGGTCTCGGACGAGCAGTACTTC	CASSPQGTGVSDEQYF
.	TRBV6-5	14	TRBD1	TRBJ1-5	TGTGCCAGCAGACCACAGGGGAGCAATCAGCCCCAGCATTTT	CASRPQGSNQPQHF
.	TRBV4-3	15	.	TRBJ1-1	TGCGCCAGCAGCCAAGGGCCAGGGATTAACACTGAAGCTTTCTTT	CASSQGPGINTEAFF
.	TRBV4-3	16	.	TRBJ2-5	TGCGCCAGCAGCCAAGAAATCATGGGAGGCAGTGAGACCCAGTACTTC	CASSQEIMGGSETQYF
.	TRBV7-2	17	TRBD2	TRBJ2-2	TGTGCCAGCAGTTGGGCTAGCGGGTCCCCGAACACCGGGGAGCTGTTTTTT	CASSWASGSPNTGELFF
.	TRBV4-2	16	.	TRBJ1-2	TGTGCCAGCAGCCAAGATCTAGGGGGGGTGGGCTATGGCTACACCTTC	CASSQDLGGVGYGYTF
.	TRBV29-1	11	.	TRBJ2-7	TGCAGCGTTGAAGGCACGAGCGAGCAGTACTTC	CSVEGTSEQYF
.	TRBV28	12	.	TRBJ1-5	TGTGCCGGCCGGACAGAGAATCAGCCCCAGCATTTT	CAGRTENQPQHF
.	TRBV28	13	TRBD1	TRBJ1-2	TGTGCCAGCGGGACAGGGGCAAACTATGGCTACACCTTC	CASGTGANYGYTF
.	TRBV28	15	.	TRBJ2-1	TGTGCCAGCAGTTTCTCCGTGGGGCACCGCAATGAGCAGTTCTTC	CASSFSVGHRNEQFF
.	TRBV15	15	TRBD1	TRBJ2-7	TGTGCCACCAGCAGGGACAGGGCGGGCTCCTACGAGCAGTACTTC	CATSRDRAGSYEQYF
.	TRBV7-8	15	.	TRBJ1-1	TGTGCCAGCAGCTTAGCGAAGGGGCTGAACACTGAAGCTTTCTTT	CASSLAKGLNTEAFF
.	TRBV2	14	.	TRBJ2-1	TGTGCCAGCAGCCCCTTAGGGGGAATCGCCCCCCAGGTCTTC	CASSPLGGIAPQVF
.	TRBV7-6	13	.	TRBJ2-1	TGTGCCAGCAGCTTTGGACAGTCTAATGAGCAGTTCTTC	CASSFGQSNEQFF
.	TRBV7-9	18	TRBD1	TRBJ2-7	TGTGCCAGCAGCTTAGGGACAGGGGGAAGGGGGAATCCCTACGAGCAGTACTTC	CASSLGTGGRGNPYEQYF
.	TRBV6-5	14	TRBD1	TRBJ1-1	TGTGCCAGCAGTCAGGACAGGGGGAACACTGAAGCTTTCTTT	CASSQDRGNTEAFF